This T cell receptor (beta chain) comes out of a study of T cells expressing NK-cell markers. The CDR3 is 11 residues long. In germline, CDR1 is SGHAT, CDR2 FQNNGV. Reanalyzing the 5' RACE reads, TCRdb keeps one entry per CDR3 protein, without DNA. This listing includes 120,000 to 150,000 distinct CDR3 sequences. The origin of this receptor is a man aged 18 to 29 in good health. The specimen sequenced was blood T cells: a sorted CD56 or NKG2C T cell subset, CD4+ or CD8+ T cells, or bulk PBMC T cells (not recorded which). J is TRBJ1-4 and V is TRBV11-2. CDR3: CASSPQEKLFF.